The clone carrying this T cell receptor (beta chain) showed up just once. Clones were read by immunoSEQ multiplex PCR, and TCRdb kept only the in-frame ones, dropping some. The profile covers 90,000 or so clones, with 89% appearing a single time and 3% to 4% taken by the ten largest. This specimen belongs to a study of blood T cell repertoires in COVID-19. Overall study context: PBMCs, B-cell-depleted T cells, or T cells were the source of the cDNA or gDNA that made up the material.

The CDR3 has 16 residues. The V gene end was trimmed by 4 bases and the J gene end by 8 bases; junction bases not matched to a gene: 14. In germline, CDR1 is SGHNT, CDR2 YYREEE (reference sequence). The rearrangement joins TRBV5-4 to TRBJ2-1, with 8 nucleotides matching TRBD2. The TCR comes from a woman aged 70-85 years with acute or convalescent COVID-19. The sequencing sample was made of peripheral blood. CDR3 in amino acids: CASSPRAGTRPDEQFF. CDR3 bases: TGTGCCAGCAGCCCACGGGCCGGGACTAGACCCGATGAGCAGTTCTTC. The full variable domain, in which reference TRBV5-4 and TRBJ2-1 provide the parts outside the CDR3, is ETGVTQSPTHLIKTRGQQVTLRCSSQSGHNTVSWYQQALGQGPQFIFQYYREEENGRGNFPPRFSGLQFPNYSSELNVNALELDDSALYLCASSPRAGTRPDEQFFGPGTRLTVL.